The 24 T cell receptor beta chains presented below share a single source sample, sequenced in a study of blood T cells in healthy people across ages (dated by TCRdb to between 2015 and 2017). Receptor amplification or capture employed 5' RACE. The sample was run on an Illumina HiSeq 2500. A second PCR of roughly 7 to 12 cycles was performed with a sample-barcoded 5' primer and a J-beta primer mix. The public reads were reanalyzed by TCRdb: fastp trimming at Q25, MiXCR alignment, in-frame beta chains only. Duplicate CDR3 protein sequences are folded into a single record with the most common DNA and genes. This sample gives 700,000 to 1,000,000 distinct CDR3 sequences in total; about 42% of them show up just once. Around 21% of the sample is taken by the ten largest. Sequenced input: blood. These receptors were collected from a man in his 60s in good health.

Here the CDR3 reads CASSFRGNVNTGELFF. The CDR3 DNA reads TGTGCCAGCAGTTTCCGTGGGAACGTGAACACCGGGGAGCTGTTTTTT. The rearrangement joins TRBV27 to TRBJ2-2; D gene ambiguous. This CDR3 is 16 amino acids long. V gave up 3 bases and J gave up 1 base, with 12 bases separating them. Germline V gene lookup returns CDR1 MNHEY and CDR2 SMNVEV (reference sequence).

This clonotype was picked up a small number of times. This sequence joins TRBV6-5 and TRBJ2-7; D is unclear. V lost 5 bases and J lost 1, with 9 bases in between. CDR3 length equals 13 residues. Germline-derived CDR1 and CDR2 are MNHEY and SVGAGI. CDR3 sequence reads: CASSDDASYEQYF. CDR3 bases: TGTGCCAGCAGTGACGATGCATCCTACGAGCAGTACTTC.

The chain uses TRBV6-6 and TRBJ2-7; D call uncertain. V was trimmed by 6 bases and J by 2 bases, leaving 23 bases between them. Germline V lookup: CDR1 MNHNY, CDR2 SVGAGI (reference sequence). This CDR3 comprises 17 residues. CDR3 nucleotide sequence: TGTGCCAGCAGGCCACCTGGGGAAAGCTTGGCGGCCTACGAGCAGTACTTC. This encodes CASRPPGESLAAYEQYF.

This clonotype has only one observation. The V gene is TRBV20-1, the J gene TRBJ1-1; D unclear. CDR1 is DFQATT, CDR2 SNEGSKA, per germline (reference sequence). This CDR3 contains 13 residues. V was cut by 6 bases and J by 0 bases, with 11 bases left in between. The CDR3 loop reads CSALLNMNTEAFF. The CDR3 DNA reads TGCAGTGCCTTGCTTAACATGAACACTGAAGCTTTCTTT.

A word on this clonotype: Being one base from a much bigger clone, this may be a read error. The chain uses TRBV2 and TRBJ2-4; D gene ambiguous. The better agreement between TRBJ2-7 and the DNA end casts doubt on the J call. Germline V gives CDR1 SNHLY, CDR2 FYNNEI. The CDR3 extends over 10 amino acids. DNA for the CDR3: TGTGCCAGCAGTGACCTCGAGCAGTACTTC. Its protein is CASSDLEQYF.

V is TRBV10-3 and J is TRBJ1-1, with TRBD1 matching over 10 bases. Trimming removed 4 bases from V and 3 bases from J; junction bases left unmatched: 2. The CDR3 has 14 amino acids. Germline V gene data show CDR1 as ENHRY and CDR2 as SYGVKD. DNA of the CDR3: TGTGCCATCAGTGTGGGGACAGGGGACACTGAAGCTTTCTTT. Translated, it gives CAISVGTGDTEAFF.

This clonotype was seen many times. CDR3 sequence reads: CSAPAGGNQETQYF. CDR3 DNA: TGCAGTGCTCCTGCGGGGGGAAACCAAGAGACCCAGTACTTC. The chain joins TRBV20-1 to TRBJ2-5, with 8 nucleotides matching TRBD2. Germline V lookup: CDR1 DFQATT, CDR2 SNEGSKA (reference sequence). V shed 5 bases and J 0 bases; nucleotides not matched to a gene: 5. The CDR3 consists of 14 residues.

The chain employs TRBV2 and TRBJ1-1, with D unclear. This CDR3 comprises 13 residues. Between the trimmed V and J ends, which lost 6 bases and 0 bases, there was a span of 8 bases. The germline V gene has CDR1 SNHLY and CDR2 FYNNEI. The chain's CDR3 is CASRVLMNTEAFF. In DNA, the CDR3 is TGTGCCAGCAGGGTACTTATGAACACTGAAGCTTTCTTT.

The table lists this clonotype with a few counts. The rearrangement joins TRBV11-3 to TRBJ2-5; D not resolved. The CDR3 runs 14 residues. The germline V gene has CDR1 SGHNT and CDR2 YENEEA. The germline V and J ends were trimmed by 1 base and 0 bases, with 6 bases remaining between them. The chain's CDR3 is CASSLVVYQETQYF. For the CDR3, the DNA is TGTGCCAGCAGCTTAGTTGTGTACCAAGAGACCCAGTACTTC. Together with reference TRBV11-3 and TRBJ2-5, the CDR3 gives the full variable domain: EAGVVQSPRYKIIEKKQPVAFWCNPISGHNTLYWYLQNLGQGPELLIRYENEEAVDDSQLPKDRFSAERLKGVDSTLKIQPAELGDSAVYLCASSLVVYQETQYFGPGTRLLVL.

On this clonotype: Mismatch with germline at one junction end may stem from a read error. The chain is built from TRBV24-1 and TRBJ2-1; 10 bases align to TRBD1. This CDR3 contains 15 residues. Germline V gives CDR1 KGHDR, CDR2 SFDVKD. The CDR3 loop reads CATSAPDRGYSEQFF. For the CDR3, the DNA is TGTGCCACCAGTGCCCCGGACAGGGGGTACAGTGAGCAGTTCTTC.

The chain employs TRBV29-1 and TRBJ2-1; 7 nucleotides line up with TRBD2. CDR1 SQVTM and CDR2 ANQGSEA come from the germline V gene. The CDR3 runs 19 residues. V dropped 0 bases and J dropped 0; count of bases not matched to a gene: 14. CDR3: CSVEDRGRGWDRSYNEQFF. The CDR3 DNA sequence: TGCAGCGTTGAAGATCGGGGGAGGGGTTGGGATCGCTCCTACAATGAGCAGTTCTTC.

This clonotype was seen a few times. The chain is built from TRBV10-2 and TRBJ2-7; D call uncertain. Deletions cut 10 bases from V and 2 bases from J, with 18 bases between. The CDR3 sequence is 14 residues long. Germline CDR1 WSHSY, CDR2 SAAADI. CDR3 sequence reads: CATQPEPNPYEQYF. The CDR3 bases are TGCGCCACCCAACCCGAACCGAATCCCTACGAGCAGTACTTC.

In nucleotides, the CDR3 is TGTGCCAGCACCCCGTTCAGGGGGGAAGGCCACACCTTC. Its translation: CASTPFRGEGHTF. The V and J genes are TRBV3-1 and TRBJ1-2; 7 positions agree with TRBD1. This CDR3 has 13 residues. In germline, CDR1 is LGHDT, CDR2 YNNKEL (reference sequence). V lost 7 bases to trimming and J lost 12 bases; unmatched junction nucleotides: 14.

The chain recombines TRBV29-1 with TRBJ1-1; a weak D match, TRBD1 (6 bases). Germline V lookup: CDR1 SQVTM, CDR2 ANQGSEA. The CDR3 has 12 residues. V was clipped by 7 bases and J by 1 base, with 10 bases between them. CDR3: CSGGQPNTEAFF. CDR3 DNA: TGCAGCGGGGGACAACCGAACACTGAAGCTTTCTTT.

The CDR3, as DNA: TGCAGTGCTAGGGCTCAAGCGGGGAGGGGCAATGAGCAGTTCTTC. This encodes CSARAQAGRGNEQFF. V usage is TRBV20-1 and J usage is TRBJ2-1, with 7 nucleotides matching TRBD2. Germline V gene lookup returns CDR1 DFQATT and CDR2 SNEGSKA (reference sequence). The V gene end was trimmed by 3 bases and the J gene end by 6 bases; junction bases not matched to a gene: 11. The CDR3 consists of 15 residues.

Of note for this clonotype: Sequence at one end of the junction differs from germline and may be a read error. V and J are TRBV7-2 and TRBJ2-1; D is ambiguous. The germline gives CDR1 SGHTA, CDR2 FQGNSA. The CDR3 has 12 amino acids. The CDR3 DNA is TGTGCCATCAGCCTTTTTTACGATGAGCAGTTCTTC. This codes for CAISLFYDEQFF. The variable domain in full, completed from reference TRBV7-2 and TRBJ2-1, reads GAGVSQSPSNKVTEKGKDVELRCDPISGHTALYWYRQSLGQGLEFLIYFQGNSAPDKSGLPSDRFSAERTGGSVSTLTIQRTQQEDSAVYLCAISLFYDEQFFGPGTRLTVL.

V usage is TRBV6-2 or TRBV6-3 and J usage is TRBJ2-1; 13 nucleotides agree with TRBD2. The end of the DNA aligns better with TRBJ2-7, so the J call may be wrong. The V gene's germline CDR1 is MNHEY and CDR2 SVGEGT. CDR3 length: 18 amino acids. The CDR3 loop is CASSRPGTSGAVYNEQYF. The CDR3 DNA reads as TGTGCCAGCAGCCGGCCCGGGACTAGCGGGGCTGTTTACAATGAGCAGTACTTC.

V and J are TRBV21-1 and TRBJ2-7; the table's TRBD1 call for D was not verified on the DNA. TRBV21-1 is designated a pseudogene. The CDR3 has 17 residues. The CDR3 loop reads CASSKAMGQGTSYEQYF. The CDR3 nucleotides read TGTGCCAGCAGCAAAGCGATGGGACAGGGGACGTCCTACGAGCAGTACTTC.

This rearrangement joins TRBV2 to TRBJ1-6; D call uncertain. The CDR3 consists of 13 residues. Per germline, CDR1 SNHLY and CDR2 FYNNEI. Deletions cut 8 bases from V and 11 bases from J, with 16 bases between. CDR3 DNA: TGTGCCAGCGACCAGGCCCCCGCGGCACCCCTCCACTTT. Encoded protein: CASDQAPAAPLHF.

This clonotype was counted between two and nine times. At one of its ends the junction is not consistent with the germline gene, which may arise from a read error. The V and J genes are TRBV12-3 or TRBV12-4 and TRBJ1-2; perhaps TRBD1 as D (5 bases). The CDR3 loop spans 14 amino acids. CDR3 nucleotides: TGTGCCAGCAGTGTAGCTGGGGACGTGTCGGGCTACACCTTC. It is translated as CASSVAGDVSGYTF.

This chain connects TRBV6-1 to TRBJ2-6, with D unclear. Between the trimmed V and J ends, which lost 1 base and 0 bases, there was a span of 4 bases. From germline, CDR1 is MNHNS and CDR2 SASEGT. This CDR3 region has 15 residues. The CDR3 DNA is TGTGCCAGCAGTGAAGTGGGCTCTGGGGCCAACGTCCTGACTTTC. Translation gives CASSEVGSGANVLTF.

The chain links TRBV6-6 to TRBJ2-3; 10 nucleotides match TRBD2. Germline CDR1 reads MNHNY; CDR2 reads SVGAGI (reference sequence). The CDR3 loop spans 17 amino acids. The trim removed 4 bases at V and 2 bases at J, leaving 9 bases unmatched. CDR3 nucleotides: TGTGCCAGCAGTTTATTAACTAGCGGGGACAACACAGATACGCAGTATTTT. Translating it yields CASSLLTSGDNTDTQYF.

On this clonotype: A much larger clone is a single base away; this may be a read error. This sequence joins TRBV29-1 and TRBJ2-7; D is tentatively TRBD1 or TRBD2 (6 bases each). The CDR3 is 13 residues long. The germline V gene has CDR1 SQVTM and CDR2 ANQGSEA. Between the trimmed V and J ends, which lost 6 bases and 6 bases, there was a span of 18 bases. CDR3 sequence: CSVSIVGGGEQYF. In DNA, the CDR3 is TGCAGCGTCTCGATTGTAGGGGGAGGCGAGCAGTACTTC.

Many counts were recorded for this clonotype. The chain links TRBV7-2 to TRBJ2-5; possibly TRBD2 for D (6 bases). CDR1 and CDR2 from the germline V gene are SGHTA and FQGNSA. This CDR3 is 15 amino acids long. V gave up 2 bases and J gave up 2 bases, with 12 bases separating them. CDR3 in amino acids: CASSLRGLGQETQYF. The CDR3 bases are TGTGCCAGCAGCTTAAGGGGACTGGGACAAGAGACCCAGTACTTC.